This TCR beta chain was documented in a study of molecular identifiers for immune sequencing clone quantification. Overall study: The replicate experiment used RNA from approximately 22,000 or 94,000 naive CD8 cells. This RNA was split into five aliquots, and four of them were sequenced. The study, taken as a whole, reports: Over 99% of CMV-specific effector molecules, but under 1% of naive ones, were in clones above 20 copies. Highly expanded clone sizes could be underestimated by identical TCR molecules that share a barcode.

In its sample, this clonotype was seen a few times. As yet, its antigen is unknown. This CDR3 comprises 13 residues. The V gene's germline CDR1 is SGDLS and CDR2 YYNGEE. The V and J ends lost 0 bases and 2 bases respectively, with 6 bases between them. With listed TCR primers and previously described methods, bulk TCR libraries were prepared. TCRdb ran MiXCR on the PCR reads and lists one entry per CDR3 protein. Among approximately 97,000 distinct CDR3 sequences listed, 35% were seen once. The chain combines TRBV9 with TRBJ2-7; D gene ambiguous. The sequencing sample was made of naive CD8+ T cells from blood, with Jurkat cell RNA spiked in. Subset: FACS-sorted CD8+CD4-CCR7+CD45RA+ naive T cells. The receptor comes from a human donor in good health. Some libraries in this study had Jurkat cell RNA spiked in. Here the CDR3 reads CASSVADPYEQYF. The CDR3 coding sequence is TGTGCCAGCAGCGTAGCGGACCCCTACGAGCAGTACTTC.